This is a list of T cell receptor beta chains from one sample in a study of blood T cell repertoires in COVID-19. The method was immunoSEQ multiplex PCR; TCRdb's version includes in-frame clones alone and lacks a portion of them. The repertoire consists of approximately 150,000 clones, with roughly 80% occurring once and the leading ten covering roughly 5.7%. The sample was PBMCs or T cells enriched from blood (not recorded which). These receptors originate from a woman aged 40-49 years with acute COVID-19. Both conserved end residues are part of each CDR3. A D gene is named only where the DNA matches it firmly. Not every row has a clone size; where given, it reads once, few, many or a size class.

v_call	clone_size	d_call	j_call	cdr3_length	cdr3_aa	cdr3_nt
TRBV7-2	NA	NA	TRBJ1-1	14	CASSPAGANTEAFF	TGTGCCAGCAGCCCGGCGGGGGCTAACACTGAAGCTTTCTTT
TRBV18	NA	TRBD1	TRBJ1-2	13	CASSLQGVDGYTF	TGTGCCAGCTCACTACAGGGGGTAGATGGCTACACCTTC
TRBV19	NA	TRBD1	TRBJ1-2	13	CATLGQGLYGYTF	TGTGCCACCCTCGGACAGGGGTTATATGGCTACACCTTC
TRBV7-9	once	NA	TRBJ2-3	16	CASSLWFSPSTDTQYF	TGTGCCAGCAGCTTATGGTTTAGCCCTAGCACAGATACGCAGTATTTT
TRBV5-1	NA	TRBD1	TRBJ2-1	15	CASSLGDRDDNEQFF	TGCGCCAGCAGCTTGGGGGACAGGGATGACAATGAGCAGTTCTTC
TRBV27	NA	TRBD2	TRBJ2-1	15	CASSLFAGGTGEQFF	TGTGCCAGCAGTTTATTTGCGGGAGGTACGGGTGAGCAGTTCTTC
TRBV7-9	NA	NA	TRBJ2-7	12	CASSLDSGEQYF	TGTGCCAGCAGCTTGGATAGCGGCGAGCAGTACTTC
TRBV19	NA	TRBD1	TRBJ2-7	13	CASSPDRAYEQYF	TGTGCCAGTTCCCCCGACAGGGCGTACGAGCAGTACTTC
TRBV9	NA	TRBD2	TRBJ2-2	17	CASSVATTSGKSGELFF	TGTGCCAGCAGCGTAGCTACAACTAGCGGGAAATCCGGGGAGCTGTTTTTT
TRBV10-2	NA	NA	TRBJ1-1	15	CASSESRFSWTEAFF	TGCGCCAGCAGTGAGTCACGGTTTTCGTGGACTGAAGCTTTCTTT
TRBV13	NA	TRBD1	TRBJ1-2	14	CASSVDRGLSGYTF	TGTGCCAGCAGCGTGGACAGGGGGCTGTCAGGCTACACCTTC
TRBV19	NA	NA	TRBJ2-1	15	CASSISSSPYNEQFF	TGTGCCAGTAGTATAAGTTCTAGCCCGTACAATGAGCAGTTCTTC
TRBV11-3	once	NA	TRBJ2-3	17	CASSSPGGGISTDTQYF	TGTGCCAGCAGCTCCCCCGGCGGCGGGATCAGCACAGATACGCAGTATTTT
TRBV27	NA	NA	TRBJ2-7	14	CASSFGQAPYEQYF	TGTGCCAGCAGTTTCGGCCAGGCCCCCTACGAGCAGTACTTC
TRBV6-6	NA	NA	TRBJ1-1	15	CASSTLTGLNTEAFF	TGTGCCAGCTCGACATTGACAGGCCTGAACACTGAAGCTTTCTTT
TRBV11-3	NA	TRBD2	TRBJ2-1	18	CASSSSNPAGGRYNEQFF	TGTGCCAGCAGCTCCTCAAATCCGGCGGGAGGGAGGTACAATGAGCAGTTCTTC